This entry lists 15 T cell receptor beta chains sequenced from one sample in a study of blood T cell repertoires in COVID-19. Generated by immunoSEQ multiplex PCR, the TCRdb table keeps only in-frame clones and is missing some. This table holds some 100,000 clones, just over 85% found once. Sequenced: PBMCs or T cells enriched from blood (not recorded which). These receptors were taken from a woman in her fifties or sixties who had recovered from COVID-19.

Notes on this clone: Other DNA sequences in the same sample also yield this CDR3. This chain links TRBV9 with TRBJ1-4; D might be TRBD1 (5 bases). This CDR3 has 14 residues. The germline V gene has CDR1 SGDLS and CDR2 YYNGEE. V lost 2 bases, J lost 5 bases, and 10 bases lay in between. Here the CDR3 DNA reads TGTGCCAGCAGCGTGGGCGGGGCAAATGAAAAACTGTTTTTT. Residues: CASSVGGANEKLFF. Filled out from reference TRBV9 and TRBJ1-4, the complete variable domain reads DSGVTQTPKHLITATGQRVTLRCSPRSGDLSVYWYQQSLDQGLQFLIQYYNGEERAKGNILERFSAQQFPDLHSELNLSSLELGDSALYFCASSVGGANEKLFFGSGTQLSVL.

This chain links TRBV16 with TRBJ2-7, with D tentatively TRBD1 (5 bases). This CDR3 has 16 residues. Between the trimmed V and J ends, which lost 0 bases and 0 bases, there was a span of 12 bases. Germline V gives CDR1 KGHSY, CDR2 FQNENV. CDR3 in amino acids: CASSQSAAGFSYEQYF. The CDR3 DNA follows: TGTGCCAGCAGCCAATCGGCCGCAGGGTTCTCCTACGAGCAGTACTTC.

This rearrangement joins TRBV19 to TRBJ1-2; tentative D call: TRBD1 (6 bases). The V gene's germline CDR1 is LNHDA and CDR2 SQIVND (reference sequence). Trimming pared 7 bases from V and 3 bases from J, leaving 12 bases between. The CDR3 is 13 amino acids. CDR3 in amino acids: CASKGAGDYGYTF. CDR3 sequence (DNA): TGTGCCAGTAAGGGCGCAGGGGACTATGGCTACACCTTC.

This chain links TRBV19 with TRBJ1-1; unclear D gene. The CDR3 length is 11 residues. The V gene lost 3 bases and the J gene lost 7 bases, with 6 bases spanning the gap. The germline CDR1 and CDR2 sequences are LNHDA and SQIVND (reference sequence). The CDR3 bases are TGTGCCAGTAGTATGGAGGGTGAAGCTTTCTTT. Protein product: CASSMEGEAFF.

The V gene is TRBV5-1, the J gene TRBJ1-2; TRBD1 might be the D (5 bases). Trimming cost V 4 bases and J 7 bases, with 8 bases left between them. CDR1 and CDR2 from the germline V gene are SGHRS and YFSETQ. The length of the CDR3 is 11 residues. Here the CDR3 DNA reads TGCGCCAGCAGCGCAGGGCCTGGCTACACCTTC. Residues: CASSAGPGYTF. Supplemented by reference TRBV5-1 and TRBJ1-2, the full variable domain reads KAGVTQTPRYLIKTRGQQVTLSCSPISGHRSVSWYQQTPGQGLQFLFEYFSETQRNKGNFPGRFSGRQFSNSRSEMNVSTLELGDSALYLCASSAGPGYTFGSGTRLTVV.

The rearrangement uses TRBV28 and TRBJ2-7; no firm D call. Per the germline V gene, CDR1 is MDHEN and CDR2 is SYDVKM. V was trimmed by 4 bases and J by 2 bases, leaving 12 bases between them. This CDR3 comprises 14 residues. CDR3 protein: CASSSVTETYEQYF. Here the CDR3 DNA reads TGTGCCAGCAGTTCCGTGACGGAGACCTACGAGCAGTACTTC.

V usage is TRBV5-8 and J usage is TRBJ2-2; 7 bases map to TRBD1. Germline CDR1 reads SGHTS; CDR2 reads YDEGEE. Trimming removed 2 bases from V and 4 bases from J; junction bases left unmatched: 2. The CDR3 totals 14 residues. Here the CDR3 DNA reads TGTGCCAGCAGCTTTGGGACAGTCACCGGGGAGCTGTTTTTT. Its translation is CASSFGTVTGELFF.

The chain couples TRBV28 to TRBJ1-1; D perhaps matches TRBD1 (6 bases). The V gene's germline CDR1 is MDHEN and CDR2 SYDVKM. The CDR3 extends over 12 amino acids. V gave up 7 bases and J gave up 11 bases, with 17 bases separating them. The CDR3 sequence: CASNHLQGFAFF. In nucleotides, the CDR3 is TGTGCCAGCAATCATCTACAGGGATTTGCTTTCTTT.

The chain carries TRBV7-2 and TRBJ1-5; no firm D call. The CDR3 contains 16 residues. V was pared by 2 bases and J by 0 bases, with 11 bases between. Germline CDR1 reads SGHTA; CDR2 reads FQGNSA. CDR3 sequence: CASSLMGPNSNQPQHF. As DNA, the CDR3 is TGTGCCAGCAGCTTAATGGGCCCAAATAGCAATCAGCCCCAGCATTTT.

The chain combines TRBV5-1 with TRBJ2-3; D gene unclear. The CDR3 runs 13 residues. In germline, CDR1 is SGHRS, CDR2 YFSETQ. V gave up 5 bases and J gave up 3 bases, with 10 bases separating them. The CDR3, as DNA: TGCGCCAGCAGACCACTCGGGACAGATACGCAGTATTTT. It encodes CASRPLGTDTQYF.

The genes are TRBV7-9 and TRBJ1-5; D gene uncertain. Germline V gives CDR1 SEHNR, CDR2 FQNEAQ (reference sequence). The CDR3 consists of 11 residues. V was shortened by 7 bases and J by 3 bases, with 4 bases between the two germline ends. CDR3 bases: TGTGCCAGCACCCTCAATCAGCCCCAGCATTTT. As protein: CASTLNQPQHF.

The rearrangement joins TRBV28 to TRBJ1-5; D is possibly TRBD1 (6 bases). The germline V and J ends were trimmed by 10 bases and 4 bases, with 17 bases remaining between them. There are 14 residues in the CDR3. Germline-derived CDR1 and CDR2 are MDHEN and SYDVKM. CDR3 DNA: TGTGCCAACCAGGACAGTAAACCTAATCAGCCCCAGCATTTT. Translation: CANQDSKPNQPQHF.

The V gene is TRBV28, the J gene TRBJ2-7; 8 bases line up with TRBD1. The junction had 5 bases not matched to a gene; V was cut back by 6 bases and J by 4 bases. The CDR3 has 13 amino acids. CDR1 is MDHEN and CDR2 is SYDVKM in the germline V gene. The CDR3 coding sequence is TGTGCCAGCAGGGGACAGGTTGGGTACGAGCAGTACTTC. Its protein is CASRGQVGYEQYF.

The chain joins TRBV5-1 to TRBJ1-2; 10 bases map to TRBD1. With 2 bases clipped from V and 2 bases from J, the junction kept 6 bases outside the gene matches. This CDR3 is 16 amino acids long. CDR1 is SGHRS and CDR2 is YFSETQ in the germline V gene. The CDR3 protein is CASSLSGQGGNYGYTF. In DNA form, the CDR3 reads TGCGCCAGCAGCTTATCAGGACAGGGGGGAAACTATGGCTACACCTTC.

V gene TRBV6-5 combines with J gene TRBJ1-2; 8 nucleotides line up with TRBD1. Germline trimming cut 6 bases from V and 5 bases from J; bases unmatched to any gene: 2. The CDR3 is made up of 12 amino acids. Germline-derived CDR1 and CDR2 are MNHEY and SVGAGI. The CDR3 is CASRRTGYGYTF. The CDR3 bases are TGTGCCAGCAGACGGACAGGGTATGGCTACACCTTC.